These 27 T cell receptor beta chains share one sample of origin, sequenced in a study of T cells expressing NK-cell markers. TCRdb reprocessed the 5' RACE reads and reports one entry per CDR3 protein, with no DNA. This specimen shows 500,000 to 700,000 distinct CDR3 sequences; the ten leading clones hold 3% to 4.5%. The sample comprised blood T cells: a sorted CD56 or NKG2C T cell subset, CD4+ or CD8+ T cells, or bulk PBMC T cells (not recorded which). These receptors came from a man younger than 30 in good health.

The chain combines TRBV7-9 with TRBJ1-1; the TRBD1 assignment by TCRdb is unverifiable without DNA. The germline CDR1 and CDR2 sequences are SEHNR and FQNEAQ (reference sequence). The CDR3 spans 13 residues. CDR3: CASSPRGDTEAFF.

This chain joins TRBV10-3 and TRBJ2-5. Germline loops: CDR1 ENHRY, CDR2 SYGVKD. The CDR3 extends over 14 amino acids. The CDR3 is CAISARLGEETQYF.

V usage is TRBV4-3 and J usage is TRBJ2-1. Germline values: CDR1 LGHNA, CDR2 YSLEER. The CDR3 sequence is 15 residues long. CDR3 residues: CASSLRSFGRDEQFF.

J is TRBJ2-7 and V is TRBV20-1; no DNA is available, so the TRBD1 call from TCRdb remains unchecked. The germline CDR1 and CDR2 sequences are DFQATT and SNEGSKA (reference sequence). This CDR3 comprises 15 residues. The CDR3 sequence: CSARGLGQSPYEQYF.

The chain employs TRBV7-2 and TRBJ2-4; no DNA is available, so the TRBD1 call from TCRdb remains unchecked. The CDR3 contains 15 residues. Germline V gene lookup returns CDR1 SGHTA and CDR2 FQGNSA. CDR3 sequence reads: CASSFQGRAKNIQYF.

This chain uses TRBV4-3 with TRBJ2-2; lacking DNA, the TRBD2 call made by TCRdb goes unchecked. Germline V gene sequence: CDR1 LGHNA, CDR2 YSLEER. The CDR3 length is 15 residues. Here the CDR3 reads CASSQERGFDGELFF.

This chain connects TRBV18 to TRBJ1-1; the TCRdb D gene call, TRBD1, has no DNA to confirm it. The CDR3 length is 15 residues. Germline assignment: CDR1 KGHSH and CDR2 LQKENI. CDR3 residues: CASSPSRGTNTEAFF.

The chain has TRBV27 and TRBJ1-1; TCRdb names TRBD1, which stays unverified in the absence of DNA. This CDR3 has 14 residues. Germline V gives CDR1 MNHEY, CDR2 SMNVEV (reference sequence). CDR3 amino acids: CASSRQGMNTEAFF.

This chain connects TRBV29-1 to TRBJ2-5; TCRdb picks TRBD1, but there is no DNA to check that call. From germline, CDR1 is SQVTM and CDR2 ANQGSEA. The CDR3 runs to 15 residues. The CDR3 spells CSVGRNRGAGETQYF.

V usage is TRBV9 and J usage is TRBJ1-3. This CDR3 region has 16 residues. Germline V lookup: CDR1 SGDLS, CDR2 YYNGEE. The CDR3 region is CASSVEGRLSGNTIYF. The entire variable domain, with the rest obtained from reference TRBV9 and TRBJ1-3, is as follows: DSGVTQTPKHLITATGQRVTLRCSPRSGDLSVYWYQQSLDQGLQFLIQYYNGEERAKGNILERFSAQQFPDLHSELNLSSLELGDSALYFCASSVEGRLSGNTIYFGEGSWLTVV.

The chain uses TRBV7-9 and TRBJ1-2; TCRdb's D gene call, TRBD1, goes unchecked for lack of DNA. The CDR3 totals 13 residues. CDR1 and CDR2 from the germline V gene are SEHNR and FQNEAQ (reference sequence). The CDR3 sequence is CASRRGQVYGYTF.

The V call is TRBV20-1, the J call TRBJ2-2; TCRdb's assignment of TRBD1 cannot be checked, as there is no DNA. CDR1 and CDR2 from the germline V gene are DFQATT and SNEGSKA (reference sequence). The CDR3 totals 17 residues. This CDR3 reads CSARDFGQGYRTGELFF.

The V gene is TRBV30, the J gene TRBJ1-1; TCRdb selects TRBD1, and the lack of DNA leaves this call unchecked. The germline V gene encodes CDR1 GTSNPN and CDR2 SVGIG (reference sequence). The CDR3 runs 13 residues. CDR3: CAGTTGLNTEAFF.

The chain links TRBV4-2 to TRBJ2-7; TCRdb's assignment of TRBD1 cannot be checked, as there is no DNA. This CDR3 contains 16 residues. Germline values: CDR1 LGHNA, CDR2 YNFKEQ. The CDR3 loop is CASSPLGARPSYEQYF.

This chain uses TRBV6-1 with TRBJ2-7; absent DNA, TCRdb's TRBD2 call cannot be checked. From germline, CDR1 is MNHNS and CDR2 SASEGT. The CDR3 length is 16 residues. CDR3 in amino acids: CASSDQSGLLEDEQYF.

This chain joins TRBV25-1 and TRBJ1-1; without DNA, the TCRdb call of TRBD1 cannot be checked. CDR1 MGHDK and CDR2 SYGVNS come from the germline V gene. The length of the CDR3 is 13 residues. The CDR3 sequence: CASSAGTNTEAFF.

The rearrangement links TRBV12-3 or TRBV12-4 to TRBJ2-3; no DNA is available, so the TRBD1 call from TCRdb remains unchecked. The CDR3 spans 17 residues. The chain's CDR3 is CASSRITVQAGTDTQYF.

The chain employs TRBV30 and TRBJ2-1. The CDR3 extends over 15 amino acids. The germline V gene encodes CDR1 GTSNPN and CDR2 SVGIG (reference sequence). CDR3 region: CAWSLVADSYNEQFF.

The chain combines TRBV21-1 with TRBJ2-3; TCRdb calls TRBD1, which cannot be checked without DNA. TRBV21-1 has pseudogene status. This CDR3 contains 16 residues. The CDR3 sequence is CASSSTPRRWTDTQYF.

The genes are TRBV6-5 and TRBJ2-7. CDR1 is MNHEY, CDR2 SVGAGI, per germline. CDR3 length: 14 residues. This CDR3 reads CASSLPGLTYEQYF.

The gene calls are TRBV7-2 and TRBJ1-1. The CDR3 length is 14 residues. Germline V gives CDR1 SGHTA, CDR2 FQGNSA. Here the CDR3 reads CASSLSELNTEAFF. Filled out from reference TRBV7-2 and TRBJ1-1, the complete variable domain reads GAGVSQSPSNKVTEKGKDVELRCDPISGHTALYWYRQSLGQGLEFLIYFQGNSAPDKSGLPSDRFSAERTGGSVSTLTIQRTQQEDSAVYLCASSLSELNTEAFFGQGTRLTVV.

The V gene is TRBV2, the J gene TRBJ2-1. The germline V gene has CDR1 SNHLY and CDR2 FYNNEI. The CDR3 sequence is 12 residues long. The CDR3 sequence is CASSKQNNEQFF.

V and J are TRBV6-2 or TRBV6-3 and TRBJ2-3; the D gene TCRdb calls, TRBD2, cannot be checked with no DNA. Germline lookup yields CDR1 MNHEY and CDR2 SVGEGT. This CDR3 spans 18 amino acids. The CDR3 sequence: CASSYWSYGGSSTDTQYF.

The V call is TRBV6-5, the J call TRBJ2-2; the TCRdb call, TRBD2, lacks DNA for checking. The CDR3 runs 16 residues. Germline assignment: CDR1 MNHEY and CDR2 SVGAGI. CDR3 sequence reads: CASSSTGTLNTGELFF.

The CDR3 spells CATSARLAPGLQETQYF. The chain links TRBV24-1 to TRBJ2-5; TCRdb proposes TRBD2, but this gene call is untestable without DNA. The CDR3 is made up of 17 amino acids. CDR1 is KGHDR, CDR2 SFDVKD, per germline.

The V call is TRBV7-7, the J call TRBJ2-1; TCRdb indicates TRBD2, and absent DNA this call remains unverified. The CDR3 contains 17 residues. The V gene's germline CDR1 is SSHAT and CDR2 FNYEAQ (reference sequence). The CDR3 is CASIRGGGRARINEQFF.

V gene TRBV20-1 combines with J gene TRBJ2-7; TCRdb returns TRBD1, unconfirmable since there is no DNA. The CDR3 contains 14 residues. CDR1 is DFQATT and CDR2 is SNEGSKA in the germline V gene (reference sequence). The CDR3 loop is CSAPRDGGSYEQYF.